The T cell receptor (beta chain) described here comes from a study of blood T cell repertoires in COVID-19. The CDR3 totals 12 residues. Germline assignment: CDR1 MNHEY and CDR2 SVGAGI. The ends were cut back, 10 bases at V and 5 bases at J, with 14 bases in the middle. The table came from immunoSEQ multiplex PCR; TCRdb's copy has only in-frame clones and leaves some out. Altogether more than 30,000 clones are present, just under 95% being singletons, with the ten largest covering over 4%. The chain links TRBV6-5 to TRBJ1-1, with D maybe TRBD1 (6 bases). Sequencing was performed on peripheral blood. The source is a human donor with active COVID-19. The donor label of this sample is uncertain. This CDR3 is CATSQGWTEAFF. DNA of the CDR3: TGTGCCACCTCCCAGGGGTGGACTGAAGCTTTCTTT.